These T cell receptor beta chains were read from a single sample in a study of blood T cell repertoires in COVID-19. Using immunoSEQ multiplex PCR, the repertoire was profiled, and TCRdb retains in-frame clones only, with some absent. The sample has under 300,000 clones, 75% to 95% seen once; the top ten hold 1.5% to 2%. The sequenced sample consisted of PBMCs or T cells enriched from blood (not recorded which). The origin of the receptors is a woman aged 18-29 years who had recovered from COVID-19. Each CDR3 is given with its conserved first and last residue. A D gene is named only where the DNA matches it firmly. For some rows the clone size is stated as once, few or many, or as a class when expanded; others skip it.

V	J	size	D	CDR3	DNA
TRBV24-1	TRBJ2-2	NA	TRBD2	CATSAAGGSGELFF	TGTGCCACCAGTGCGGCGGGAGGGTCCGGGGAGCTGTTTTTT
TRBV9	TRBJ2-1	NA	NA	CASSPPLARASYNEQFF	TGTGCCAGCAGCCCCCCCCTAGCGAGGGCCTCCTACAATGAGCAGTTCTTC
TRBV7-9	TRBJ2-1	NA	NA	CASSGGTFMHEQFF	TGTGCCAGCAGCGGCGGGACTTTTATGCATGAGCAGTTCTTC
TRBV19	TRBJ1-1	once	TRBD1	CASRTGQGVVEAFF	TGTGCCAGTAGGACGGGACAGGGCGTGGTTGAAGCTTTCTTT
TRBV3-1/TRBV3-2	TRBJ1-3	NA	NA	CASSPSITVTSGNTIYF	TGTGCCAGCAGCCCAAGTATCACAGTCACCTCTGGAAACACCATATATTTT
TRBV6-4	TRBJ2-3	few	TRBD2	CASSSGGATDTQYF	TGTGCCAGCAGTAGCGGGGGGGCCACAGATACGCAGTATTTT
TRBV19	TRBJ1-5	NA	NA	CASSMPPGFENQPQHF	TGTGCCAGTAGTATGCCCCCAGGGTTCGAGAATCAGCCCCAGCATTTT
TRBV5-1	TRBJ2-7	once	NA	CASSQGFRVPYEGQYF	TGCGCCAGCAGCCAGGGGTTTCGGGTGCCTTACGAAGGGCAGTACTTC
TRBV27	TRBJ1-1	NA	NA	CASSFNYAVMNTEAFF	TGTGCCAGCAGTTTTAATTATGCAGTCATGAACACTGAAGCTTTCTTT
TRBV18	TRBJ1-2	NA	TRBD1	CASSPGTGYGYTF	TGTGCCAGCTCACCGGGGACAGGTTATGGCTACACCTTC
TRBV11-1	TRBJ2-7	once	NA	CASSLESLAHSEQYF	TGTGCCAGCAGCTTAGAGTCACTGGCTCACAGCGAGCAGTACTTC
TRBV2	TRBJ1-5	NA	NA	CASTTARGNQPQHF	TGTGCCAGCACGACCGCTCGGGGTAATCAGCCCCAGCATTTT
TRBV11-2	TRBJ2-5	NA	NA	CASSLRRGPPGETQYF	TGTGCCAGCAGCTTAAGGCGGGGTCCCCCGGGAGAGACCCAGTACTTC
TRBV28	TRBJ1-2	NA	NA	CAVHRVNYGYTF	TGTGCCGTCCACAGGGTTAACTATGGCTACACCTTC
TRBV6-2/TRBV6-3	TRBJ1-5	NA	NA	CASSYFGGSQPQHF	TGTGCCAGCAGTTACTTTGGCGGGAGTCAGCCCCAGCATTTT
TRBV4-1	TRBJ1-5	NA	TRBD1	CASSQEWDSLQPQHF	TGCGCCAGCAGCCAAGAATGGGACAGTCTACAGCCCCAGCATTTT
TRBV6-2/TRBV6-3	TRBJ2-5	once	NA	CASSQTLGGLETQYF	TGTGCCAGCAGCCAGACTTTGGGAGGCCTAGAGACCCAGTACTTC
TRBV4-1	TRBJ1-1	NA	TRBD1	CASSQGQGITEAFF	TGCGCCAGCAGCCAAGGACAGGGGATCACTGAAGCTTTCTTT
TRBV28	TRBJ2-7	NA	NA	CASSPGDISSYEQYF	TGTGCCAGCAGTCCAGGGGACATCAGCTCCTACGAGCAGTACTTC
TRBV28	TRBJ1-2	NA	TRBD1	CASRGGQGYGYTF	TGTGCCAGCAGGGGGGGACAGGGCTATGGCTACACCTTC
TRBV3-1/TRBV3-2	TRBJ2-7	few	NA	CASSQDVARADEQYF	TGTGCCAGCAGCCAAGATGTGGCCAGGGCGGACGAGCAGTACTTC
TRBV27	TRBJ2-5	NA	TRBD2	CASSPTIAGGEETQYF	TGTGCCAGCAGTCCTACCATAGCGGGAGGGGAAGAGACCCAGTACTTC
TRBV7-9	TRBJ1-4	NA	NA	CASSPNGEKLFF	TGTGCCAGCAGCCCAAACGGGGAAAAACTGTTTTTT
TRBV5-1	TRBJ1-6	NA	NA	CASSPGDSPLHF	TGCGCCAGCAGCCCCGGGGATTCACCCCTCCACTTT
TRBV5-1	TRBJ2-1	NA	TRBD2	CASSLSGVGYEQFF	TGCGCCAGCAGCCTCAGCGGGGTCGGGTATGAGCAGTTCTTC
TRBV12-5	TRBJ1-6	NA	NA	CASGLGQNSPLHF	TGTGCTAGTGGTTTGGGACAGAATTCACCCCTCCACTTT
TRBV7-6	TRBJ1-5	few	NA	CASSQDSSNQPQHF	TGTGCCAGCAGCCAGGACAGTAGCAATCAGCCCCAGCATTTT
TRBV7-9	TRBJ1-3	NA	NA	CASSLGTVPPGNTIYF	TGTGCCAGCAGCTTAGGTACGGTCCCTCCTGGAAACACCATATATTTT
TRBV27	TRBJ2-1	once	TRBD1	CASSLSTGVPGEQFF	TGTGCCAGCAGTTTATCGACAGGGGTTCCTGGTGAGCAGTTCTTC
TRBV27	TRBJ1-2	NA	NA	CASSTRRGFSDGYTF	TGTGCCAGCAGTACTCGAAGGGGGTTCAGCGATGGCTACACCTTC
TRBV6-1	TRBJ1-4	NA	TRBD1	CASSERGGPNEKLFF	TGTGCCAGCAGTGAGCGAGGGGGCCCTAATGAAAAACTGTTTTTT
TRBV27	TRBJ1-1	once	NA	CASSRVNTEAFF	TGTGCCAGCAGTCGGGTGAACACTGAAGCTTTCTTT
TRBV19	TRBJ1-2	NA	NA	CASTSPRRKYGYTF	TGTGCCAGTACCTCTCCCCGGCGGAAGTATGGCTACACCTTC
TRBV20-1	TRBJ2-7	NA	NA	CSAKTGNEQYF	TGCAGTGCTAAAACAGGGAACGAGCAGTACTTC
TRBV5-5	TRBJ1-1	NA	NA	CASSLVDGGTTEAFF	TGTGCCAGCAGCTTGGTTGACGGGGGAACAACTGAAGCTTTCTTT
TRBV7-9	TRBJ2-5	NA	TRBD1	CASSGQAKETQYF	TGTGCCAGCAGCGGACAGGCAAAGGAGACCCAGTACTTC
TRBV7-9	TRBJ2-1	NA	NA	CASSPQGYNEQFF	TGTGCCAGCAGCCCTCAGGGTTACAATGAGCAGTTCTTC
TRBV28	TRBJ2-2	NA	TRBD1	CASRPTGGGAGELFF	TGTGCCAGCAGACCGACAGGGGGGGGAGCCGGGGAGCTGTTTTTT
TRBV18	TRBJ2-1	NA	NA	CASSPQGGTSYNEQFF	TGTGCCAGCTCACCACAGGGGGGGACCTCCTACAATGAGCAGTTCTTC
TRBV7-2	TRBJ1-1	NA	TRBD1	CASITGTGGTEAFF	TGTGCCAGCATCACCGGGACAGGGGGTACTGAAGCTTTCTTT
TRBV5-1	TRBJ2-1	NA	TRBD1	CASSLARAGQGYNEQFF	TGCGCCAGCAGCTTGGCCCGCGCGGGACAGGGCTACAATGAGCAGTTCTTC
TRBV12-5	TRBJ2-7	NA	TRBD1	CASGRGQGYEQYF	TGTGCTAGTGGACGGGGACAGGGCTACGAGCAGTACTTC
TRBV19	TRBJ1-2	once	NA	CASSIDRTYGYTF	TGTGCCAGTAGTATCGACAGGACCTATGGCTACACCTTC
TRBV4-1	TRBJ1-2	NA	NA	CASSQDRFTLNYGYTF	TGCGCCAGCAGCCAAGATCGGTTTACGCTTAACTATGGCTACACCTTC
TRBV28	TRBJ1-2	NA	NA	CASRTAGEGYTF	TGTGCCAGCAGGACGGCAGGGGAAGGCTACACCTTC
TRBV7-3	TRBJ1-5	NA	NA	CASSLSWEGKELLNQPQHF	TGTGCCAGCAGCTTGAGTTGGGAGGGTAAGGAGCTCCTCAATCAGCCCCAGCATTTT
TRBV2	TRBJ2-2	NA	NA	CASSPGGRGTGELFF	TGTGCCAGCAGTCCGGGGGGCCGGGGCACCGGGGAGCTGTTTTTT
TRBV7-2	TRBJ2-3	NA	TRBD2	CASSPGLAGGPAQYF	TGTGCCAGCAGCCCCGGACTAGCGGGAGGGCCCGCGCAGTATTTT
TRBV19	TRBJ1-3	NA	TRBD1	CASSLRGLTGNTIYF	TGTGCCAGTAGCTTGAGGGGGCTCACTGGAAACACCATATATTTT
TRBV11-3	TRBJ2-2	NA	NA	CASSSVERELFF	TGTGCCAGCAGCTCGGTGGAGCGGGAGCTGTTTTTT
TRBV5-6	TRBJ1-1	NA	NA	CASSPGTAEAFF	TGTGCCAGCAGCCCAGGAACAGCTGAAGCTTTCTTT
TRBV11-3	TRBJ1-5	NA	NA	CASPFRSFKPDQPQHF	TGTGCCAGCCCTTTCCGAAGCTTCAAACCCGATCAGCCCCAGCATTTT
TRBV10-3	TRBJ1-1	once	NA	CAISEHTKQGRGTEAFF	TGTGCCATCAGTGAGCACACGAAACAGGGCAGAGGCACTGAAGCTTTCTTT
TRBV24-1	TRBJ2-5	NA	NA	CATSPGGGIQETQYF	TGTGCCACCAGTCCCGGTGGAGGGATACAAGAGACCCAGTACTTC
TRBV7-9	TRBJ1-4	NA	NA	CASRGGLDEKLFF	TGTGCCAGCCGGGGGGGCTTAGATGAAAAACTGTTTTTT
TRBV5-1	TRBJ1-3	NA	NA	CASSVLSGSGNTIYF	TGCGCCAGCAGCGTACTAAGCGGGTCTGGAAACACCATATATTTT
TRBV28	TRBJ2-1	NA	TRBD2	CASNSLGEGLNEQFF	TGTGCCAGCAATAGCCTGGGGGAGGGGTTGAATGAGCAGTTCTTC
TRBV7-2	TRBJ2-7	NA	TRBD2	CASSFTSGSYEQYF	TGTGCCAGCAGCTTTACTAGCGGGAGTTACGAGCAGTACTTC